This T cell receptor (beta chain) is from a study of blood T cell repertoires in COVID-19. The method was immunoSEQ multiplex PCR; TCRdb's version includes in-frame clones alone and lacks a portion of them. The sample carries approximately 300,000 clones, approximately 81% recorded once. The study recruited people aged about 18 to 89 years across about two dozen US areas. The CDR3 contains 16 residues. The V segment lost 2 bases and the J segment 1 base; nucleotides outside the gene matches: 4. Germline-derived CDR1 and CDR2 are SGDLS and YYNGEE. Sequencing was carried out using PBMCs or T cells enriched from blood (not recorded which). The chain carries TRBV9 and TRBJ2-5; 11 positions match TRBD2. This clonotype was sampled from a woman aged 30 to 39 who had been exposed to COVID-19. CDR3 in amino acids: CASSVTSGMRQETQYF. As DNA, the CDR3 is TGTGCCAGCAGCGTGACTAGCGGGATGCGCCAAGAGACCCAGTACTTC.